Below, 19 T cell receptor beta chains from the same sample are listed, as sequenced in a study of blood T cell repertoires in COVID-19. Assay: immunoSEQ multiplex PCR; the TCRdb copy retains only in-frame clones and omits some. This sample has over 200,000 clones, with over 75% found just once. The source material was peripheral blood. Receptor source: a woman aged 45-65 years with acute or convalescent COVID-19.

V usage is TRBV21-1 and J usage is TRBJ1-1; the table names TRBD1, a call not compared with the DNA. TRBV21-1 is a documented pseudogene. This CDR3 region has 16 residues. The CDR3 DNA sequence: TGTGCCAGCAGCACCCTCCGGGACAGAATGAACACTGAAGCTTTCTTT. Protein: CASSTLRDRMNTEAFF.

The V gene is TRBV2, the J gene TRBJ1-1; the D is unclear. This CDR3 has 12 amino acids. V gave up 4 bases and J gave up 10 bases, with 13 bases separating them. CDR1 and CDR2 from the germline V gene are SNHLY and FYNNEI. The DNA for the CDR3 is TGTGCCAGCAGTGTGGAGGTCCCAAGAGCTTTCTTT. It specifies CASSVEVPRAFF.

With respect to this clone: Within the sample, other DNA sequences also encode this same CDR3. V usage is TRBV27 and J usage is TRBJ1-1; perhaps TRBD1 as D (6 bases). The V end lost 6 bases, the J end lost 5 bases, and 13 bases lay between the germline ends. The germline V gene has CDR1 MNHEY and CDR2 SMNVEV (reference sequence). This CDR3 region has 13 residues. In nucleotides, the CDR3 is TGTGCCAGCAGCCCCAGGGGTTGGACTGAAGCTTTCTTT. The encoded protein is CASSPRGWTEAFF.

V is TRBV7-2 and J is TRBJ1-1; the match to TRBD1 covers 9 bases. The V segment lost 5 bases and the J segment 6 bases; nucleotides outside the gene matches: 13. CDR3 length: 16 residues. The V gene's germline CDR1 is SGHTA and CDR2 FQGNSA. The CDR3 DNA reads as TGTGCCAGCAGCATCGCCGGGACAGGGATCGGAGCTGAAGCTTTCTTT. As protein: CASSIAGTGIGAEAFF.

CDR3 sequence (DNA): TGTGCCAGCAGCCCCTACGGGAACACTGAAGCTTTCTTT. Translation: CASSPYGNTEAFF. The chain carries TRBV5-8 and TRBJ1-1; no reliable D call. CDR1 is SGHTS, CDR2 YDEGEE, per germline. The CDR3 has 13 amino acids. The ends were cut back, 4 bases at V and 1 base at J, with 8 bases in the middle.

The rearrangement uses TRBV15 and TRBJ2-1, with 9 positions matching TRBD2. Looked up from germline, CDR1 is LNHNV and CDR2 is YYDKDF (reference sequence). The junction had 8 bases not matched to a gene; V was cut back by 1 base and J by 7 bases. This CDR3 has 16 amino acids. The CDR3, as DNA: TGTGCCACCAGCAGAGGGCGGGAGGGCCGGAGTAATGAGCAGTTCTTC. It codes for CATSRGREGRSNEQFF.

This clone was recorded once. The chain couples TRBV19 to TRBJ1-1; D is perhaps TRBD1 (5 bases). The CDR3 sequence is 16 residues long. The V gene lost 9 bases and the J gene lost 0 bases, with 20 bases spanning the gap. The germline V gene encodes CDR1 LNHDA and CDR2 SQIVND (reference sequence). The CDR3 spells CARGVDRPIMNTEAFF. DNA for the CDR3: TGTGCCAGAGGAGTTGACAGACCAATAATGAACACTGAAGCTTTCTTT.

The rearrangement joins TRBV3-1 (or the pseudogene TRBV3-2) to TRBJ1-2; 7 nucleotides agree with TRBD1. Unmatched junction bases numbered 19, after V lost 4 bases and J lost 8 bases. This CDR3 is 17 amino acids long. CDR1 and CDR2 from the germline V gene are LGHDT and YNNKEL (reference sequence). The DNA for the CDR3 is TGTGCCAGCAGCCTAAGGGGGAGAGAGGGGGCAACGGACGGCTACACCTTC. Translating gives CASSLRGREGATDGYTF.

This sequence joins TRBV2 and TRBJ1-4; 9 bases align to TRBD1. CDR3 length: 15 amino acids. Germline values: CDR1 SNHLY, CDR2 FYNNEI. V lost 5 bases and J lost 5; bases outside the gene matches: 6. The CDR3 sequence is CASSPTTGGNEKLFF. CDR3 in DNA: TGTGCCAGCAGTCCGACGACAGGGGGGAATGAAAAACTGTTTTTT.

DNA of the CDR3: TGCAGCGTTGAAGGAGATATGGACAGGGGCCCCTACGAGCAGTACTTC. Its protein product is CSVEGDMDRGPYEQYF. This chain connects TRBV29-1 to TRBJ2-7; 9 positions match TRBD1. The J segment lost 2 bases and the V segment lost 1 base, leaving 9 bases of the junction unmatched. Per germline, CDR1 SQVTM and CDR2 ANQGSEA. The CDR3 is made up of 16 amino acids.

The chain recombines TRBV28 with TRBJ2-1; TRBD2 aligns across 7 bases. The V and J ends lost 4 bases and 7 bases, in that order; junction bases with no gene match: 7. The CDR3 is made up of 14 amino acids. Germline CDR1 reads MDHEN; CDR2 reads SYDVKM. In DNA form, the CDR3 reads TGTGCCAGCAGTTCCCACGGCGGGGGAAATGAGCAGTTCTTC. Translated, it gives CASSSHGGGNEQFF.

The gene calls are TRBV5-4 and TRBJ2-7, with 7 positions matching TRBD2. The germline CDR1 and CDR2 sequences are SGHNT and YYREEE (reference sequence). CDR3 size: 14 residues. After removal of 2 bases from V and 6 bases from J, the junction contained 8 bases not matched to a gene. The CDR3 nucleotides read TGTGCCAGCAGCTTAGAGACTAGCTTCTCCGAGCAGTACTTC. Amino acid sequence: CASSLETSFSEQYF.

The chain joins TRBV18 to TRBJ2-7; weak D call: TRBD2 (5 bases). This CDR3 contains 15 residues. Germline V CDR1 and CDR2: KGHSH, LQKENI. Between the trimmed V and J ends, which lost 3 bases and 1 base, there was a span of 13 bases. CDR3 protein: CASSPGADVSYEQYF. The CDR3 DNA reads TGTGCCAGCTCACCGGGAGCTGATGTTTCCTACGAGCAGTACTTC. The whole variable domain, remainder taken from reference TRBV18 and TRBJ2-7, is NAGVMQNPRHLVRRRGQEARLRCSPMKGHSHVYWYRQLPEEGLKFMVYLQKENIIDESGMPKERFSAEFPKEGPSILRIQQVVRGDSAAYFCASSPGADVSYEQYFGPGTRLTVT.

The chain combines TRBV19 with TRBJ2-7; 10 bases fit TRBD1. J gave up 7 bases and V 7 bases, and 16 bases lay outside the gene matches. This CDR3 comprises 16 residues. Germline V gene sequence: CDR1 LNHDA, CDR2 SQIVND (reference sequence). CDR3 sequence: CASNSPVGQGSSEQYF. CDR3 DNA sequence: TGTGCCAGTAACTCACCGGTGGGACAGGGGTCCTCTGAGCAGTACTTC.

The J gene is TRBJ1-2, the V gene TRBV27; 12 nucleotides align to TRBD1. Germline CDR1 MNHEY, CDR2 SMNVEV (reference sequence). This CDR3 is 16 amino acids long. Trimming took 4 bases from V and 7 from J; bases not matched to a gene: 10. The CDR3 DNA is TGTGCCAGCAGTTCCCCGGGGGACAGGGGGCGGGGTGGCTACACCTTC. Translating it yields CASSSPGDRGRGGYTF.

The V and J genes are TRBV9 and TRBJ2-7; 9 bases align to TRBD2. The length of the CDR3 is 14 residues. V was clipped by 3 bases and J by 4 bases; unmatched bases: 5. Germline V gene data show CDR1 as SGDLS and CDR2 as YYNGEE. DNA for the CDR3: TGTGCCAGCAGCGCCGCGGGAGGGCCTTACGAGCAGTACTTC. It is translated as CASSAAGGPYEQYF.

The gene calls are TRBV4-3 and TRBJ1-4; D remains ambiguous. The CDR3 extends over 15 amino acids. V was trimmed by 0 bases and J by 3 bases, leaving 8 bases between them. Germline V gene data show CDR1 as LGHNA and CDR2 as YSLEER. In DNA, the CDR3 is TGCGCCAGCAGCCAAGAACAGCAACCTAATGAAAAACTGTTTTTT. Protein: CASSQEQQPNEKLFF.

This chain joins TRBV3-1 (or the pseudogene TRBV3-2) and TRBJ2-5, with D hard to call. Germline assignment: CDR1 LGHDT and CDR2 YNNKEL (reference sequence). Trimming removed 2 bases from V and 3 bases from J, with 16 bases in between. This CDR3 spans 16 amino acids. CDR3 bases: TGTGCCAGCAGCCAATCTTCCGCTGCCCCAGAAGAGACCCAGTACTTC. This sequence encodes CASSQSSAAPEETQYF.

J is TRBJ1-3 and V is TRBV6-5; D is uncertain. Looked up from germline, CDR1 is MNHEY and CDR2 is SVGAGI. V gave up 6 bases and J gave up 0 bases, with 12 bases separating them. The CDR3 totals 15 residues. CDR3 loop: CASRALDYSGNTIYF. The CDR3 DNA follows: TGTGCCAGCAGGGCACTTGACTACTCTGGAAACACCATATATTTT.